This T cell receptor (beta chain) was captured by sequencing in a study of PD-1 blockade in classical Hodgkin lymphoma. Findings of the study overall: A reduction in baseline TCR diversity was reportedly seen in newly diagnosed patients relative to healthy donors. Newly diagnosed patients and complete responders had comparable diversity at baseline.

Measured with immunoSEQ multiplex PCR; TCRdb has only the in-frame clones, and not every one. The sample lists 20,000 to 30,000 clones, around 80% seen once, with about 7% in the top ten. Of note for this clone: Antigen: not known.

V was pared by 3 bases and J by 5 bases, with 8 bases between. CDR1 SEHNR and CDR2 FQNEAQ come from the germline V gene (reference sequence). The CDR3 has 13 residues. All patients relapsed after autologous stem cell transplantation, and brentuximab vedotin exposure varied. The sequenced sample was peripheral blood mononuclear cells (PBMCs), obtained at baseline. The chain links TRBV7-9 to TRBJ2-1, with D tentatively TRBD1 (6 bases). This receptor was obtained from a human donor with classical Hodgkin lymphoma. Here the CDR3 DNA reads TGTGCCAGCAGCTTGTGGACAGACAATGAGCAGTTCTTC. It specifies CASSLWTDNEQFF.